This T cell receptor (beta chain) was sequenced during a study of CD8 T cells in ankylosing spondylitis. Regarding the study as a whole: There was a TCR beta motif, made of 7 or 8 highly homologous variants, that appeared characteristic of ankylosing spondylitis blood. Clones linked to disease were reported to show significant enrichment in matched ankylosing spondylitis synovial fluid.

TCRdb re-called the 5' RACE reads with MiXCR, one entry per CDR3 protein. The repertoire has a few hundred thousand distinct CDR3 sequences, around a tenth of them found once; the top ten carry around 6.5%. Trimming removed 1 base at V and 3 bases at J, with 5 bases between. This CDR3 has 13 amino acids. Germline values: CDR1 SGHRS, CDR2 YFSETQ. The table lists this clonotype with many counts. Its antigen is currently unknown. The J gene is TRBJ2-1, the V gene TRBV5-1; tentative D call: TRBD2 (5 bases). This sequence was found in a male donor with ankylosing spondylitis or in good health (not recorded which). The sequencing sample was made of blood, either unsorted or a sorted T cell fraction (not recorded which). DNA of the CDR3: TGCGCCAGCAGCTTGAGCGGCTACAATGAGCAGTTCTTC. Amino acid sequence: CASSLSGYNEQFF.